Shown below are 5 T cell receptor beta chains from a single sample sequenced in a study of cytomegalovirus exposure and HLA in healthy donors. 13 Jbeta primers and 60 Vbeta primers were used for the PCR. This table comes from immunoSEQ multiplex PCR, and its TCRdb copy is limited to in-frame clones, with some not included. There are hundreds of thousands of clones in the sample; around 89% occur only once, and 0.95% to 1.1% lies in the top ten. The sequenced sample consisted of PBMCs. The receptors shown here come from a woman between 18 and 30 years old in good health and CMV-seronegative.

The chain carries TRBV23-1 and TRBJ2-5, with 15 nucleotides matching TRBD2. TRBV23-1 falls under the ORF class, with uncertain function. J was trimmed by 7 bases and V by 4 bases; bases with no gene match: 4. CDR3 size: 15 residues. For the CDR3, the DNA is TGCGCCAGCAGTCGGGGGACTAGCGGGGGGCGGACCCAGTACTTC. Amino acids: CASSRGTSGGRTQYF.

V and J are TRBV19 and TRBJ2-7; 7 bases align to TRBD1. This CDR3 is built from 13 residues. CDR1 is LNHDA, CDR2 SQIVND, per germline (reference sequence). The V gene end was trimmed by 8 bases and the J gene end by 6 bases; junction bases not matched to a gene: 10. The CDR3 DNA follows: TGTGCCAGTTCTTACAGGGGATTGGGCGAGCAGTACTTC. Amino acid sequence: CASSYRGLGEQYF. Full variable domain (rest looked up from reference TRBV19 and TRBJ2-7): DGGITQSPKYLFRKEGQNVTLSCEQNLNHDAMYWYRQDPGQGLRLIYYSQIVNDFQKGDIAEGYSVSREKKESFPLTVTSAQKNPTAFYLCASSYRGLGEQYFGPGTRLTVT.

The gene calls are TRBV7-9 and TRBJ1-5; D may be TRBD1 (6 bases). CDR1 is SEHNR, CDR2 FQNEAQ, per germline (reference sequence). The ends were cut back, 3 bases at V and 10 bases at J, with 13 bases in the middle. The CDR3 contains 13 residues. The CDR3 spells CASSFSRGKPQHF. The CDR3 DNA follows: TGTGCCAGCAGCTTTTCCAGGGGAAAACCCCAGCATTTT. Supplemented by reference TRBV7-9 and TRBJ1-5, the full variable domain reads DTGVSQNPRHKITKRGQNVTFRCDPISEHNRLYWYRQTLGQGPEFLTYFQNEAQLEKSRLLSDRFSAERPKGSFSTLEIQRTEQGDSAMYLCASSFSRGKPQHFGDGTRLSIL.

The CDR3 loop reads CASSQGQGLGEQYF. The CDR3 DNA follows: TGCGCCAGCAGCCAGGGACAGGGCTTGGGCGAGCAGTACTTC. The chain combines TRBV4-1 with TRBJ2-7; 9 positions match TRBD1. Unmatched junction bases numbered 6, after V lost 3 bases and J lost 6 bases. The CDR3 covers 14 residues. Germline-derived CDR1 and CDR2 are MGHRA and YSYEKL.

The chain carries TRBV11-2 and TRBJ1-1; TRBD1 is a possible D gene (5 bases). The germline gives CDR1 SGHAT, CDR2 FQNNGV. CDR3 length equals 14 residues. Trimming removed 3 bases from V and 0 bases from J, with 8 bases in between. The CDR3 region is CASSFQGLNTEAFF. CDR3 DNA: TGTGCCAGCAGCTTCCAGGGATTGAACACTGAAGCTTTCTTT. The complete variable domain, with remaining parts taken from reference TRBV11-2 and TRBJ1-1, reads EAGVAQSPRYKIIEKRQSVAFWCNPISGHATLYWYQQILGQGPKLLIQFQNNGVVDDSQLPKDRFSAERLKGVDSTLKIQPAKLEDSAVYLCASSFQGLNTEAFFGQGTRLTVV.